This T cell receptor beta chain was documented in a study of T cell clonotyping in hematopoietic cell transplantation. Study outcomes and limitations: After transplant, recipient diversity fell while pathologically expanded clonotypes grew through day 180. At the given depth, recipient repertoires were over 97% de novo clonotypes.

TCRdb keeps only in-frame clones here, not all; method: immunoSEQ multiplex PCR. The sample consists of over 15,000 clones, 80% to 95% of them appearing once. The trim removed 7 bases at V and 5 bases at J, leaving 7 bases unmatched. The CDR3 has 13 amino acids. The V gene's germline CDR1 is MGHDK and CDR2 SYGVNS. As concerns this clone: As yet, its antigen is unknown.

The chain combines TRBV25-1 with TRBJ2-5; 7 positions match TRBD1. Sequencing was carried out using peripheral blood mononuclear cells. The TCR comes from a man aged 40-55 years in good health. Some clones in this sample may be carry-over from other donors' samples. CDR3 sequence: CASKTGAGETQYF. The CDR3 DNA sequence: TGTGCCAGCAAAACAGGGGCCGGGGAGACCCAGTACTTC.